This T cell receptor beta chain was profiled in a study of blood T cells in healthy people across ages. In germline, CDR1 is SGHDT, CDR2 YYEEEE. V was clipped by 3 bases and J by 7 bases; unmatched bases: 5. The CDR3 has 13 amino acids. This clonotype was counted a few times. The authors ran a second PCR of about 6 to 12 cycles using a sample-barcoded 5' primer and a J-beta primer mix. There were at least 3 million CDR3-containing paired-end reads obtained from each sample. TCRdb analysed the 5' RACE reads with MiXCR anew, one entry per CDR3 protein. The table lists some 710,000 distinct CDR3 sequences, around 45% of them singletons.

The source material was blood. V is TRBV5-6 and J is TRBJ2-7; 9 bases map to TRBD1. This TCR came from an elderly man in good health. In DNA form, the CDR3 reads TGTGCCAGCAGCTCTACAGGGGGCGAAGAGCAGTACTTC. It codes for CASSSTGGEEQYF. The full variable domain, with the rest looked up from reference TRBV5-6 and TRBJ2-7, is DAGVTQSPTHLIKTRGQQVTLRCSPKSGHDTVSWYQQALGQGPQFIFQYYEEEERQRGNFPDRFSGHQFPNYSSELNVNALLLGDSALYLCASSSTGGEEQYFGPGTRLTVT.